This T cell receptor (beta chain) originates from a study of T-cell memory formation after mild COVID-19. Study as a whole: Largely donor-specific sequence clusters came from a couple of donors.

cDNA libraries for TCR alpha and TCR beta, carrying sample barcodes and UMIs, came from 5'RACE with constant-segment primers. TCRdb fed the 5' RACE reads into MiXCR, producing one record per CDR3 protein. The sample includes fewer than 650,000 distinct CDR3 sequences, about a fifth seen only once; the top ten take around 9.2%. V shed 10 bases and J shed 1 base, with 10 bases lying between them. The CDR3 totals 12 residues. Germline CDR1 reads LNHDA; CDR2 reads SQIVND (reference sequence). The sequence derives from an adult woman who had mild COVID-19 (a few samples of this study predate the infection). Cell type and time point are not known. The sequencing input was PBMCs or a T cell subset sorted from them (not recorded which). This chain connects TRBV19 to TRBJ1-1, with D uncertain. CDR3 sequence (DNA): TGTGCCACCTCTTTGGAGAACACTGAAGCTTTCTTT. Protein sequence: CATSLENTEAFF.